The 14 T cell receptor beta chains in this list originate from one sample, sequenced in a study of blood T cell repertoires in COVID-19. Here immunoSEQ multiplex PCR was the method, and the copy in TCRdb shows in-frame clones only, minus some. The sample includes some 70,000 clones, roughly 89% seen only once; the top ten take over 7.5%. The sample consisted of peripheral blood. The source is a man aged 30 to 39 with acute or convalescent COVID-19.

The chain is built from TRBV27 and TRBJ1-2, with 7 bases lining up with TRBD1. CDR3 length: 13 residues. V was pared by 5 bases and J by 5 bases, with 5 bases of the junction left unmatched. The germline gives CDR1 MNHEY, CDR2 SMNVEV (reference sequence). CDR3 sequence: CASSPDRKYGYTF. CDR3 DNA: TGTGCCAGCAGTCCGGACAGGAAGTATGGCTACACCTTC.

This clone was seen more than once but under ten times. The CDR3 here is CASSLTSGTISYEQYF. The CDR3 region has the DNA TGCGCCAGCAGCCTAACGAGCGGGACTATTTCCTACGAGCAGTACTTC. The chain carries TRBV4-1 and TRBJ2-7; TRBD2 matches at 7 bases. Germline CDR1 is MGHRA and CDR2 is YSYEKL. V lost 4 bases to trimming and J lost 1 base; unmatched junction nucleotides: 10. This CDR3 region has 16 residues.

The V gene is TRBV7-9, the J gene TRBJ2-2, with D tentatively TRBD1 (5 bases). The CDR3 is 14 residues long. Germline V lookup: CDR1 SEHNR, CDR2 FQNEAQ (reference sequence). Trimming stripped 7 bases from V and 2 bases from J, with 11 bases between. The CDR3 region has the DNA TGTGCCAGCAAGGAAGGGGTTAACACCGGGGAGCTGTTTTTT. This sequence encodes CASKEGVNTGELFF.

By share of the sample, this clone is medium-sized. This chain uses TRBV28 with TRBJ1-2; D is perhaps TRBD1 (5 bases). The CDR3 totals 17 residues. Germline V gene lookup returns CDR1 MDHEN and CDR2 SYDVKM. Trimming shortened V by 5 bases and J by 1 base, and 20 bases separated the two germline ends. CDR3: CASSTSWDWDGNYGYTF. CDR3 nucleotides: TGTGCCAGCAGTACCTCATGGGACTGGGACGGTAACTATGGCTACACCTTC.

V and J are TRBV7-2 and TRBJ2-7; 9 nucleotides agree with TRBD2. CDR1 SGHTA and CDR2 FQGNSA come from the germline V gene. The CDR3 consists of 15 residues. The J segment lost 5 bases and the V segment lost 1 base, leaving 6 bases of the junction unmatched. In DNA form, the CDR3 reads TGTGCCAGCAGCTTAGAATTAGCGGGAGCCCACGAGCAGTACTTC. This gives the protein CASSLELAGAHEQYF.

The V gene is TRBV28, the J gene TRBJ2-1, with a weak D call TRBD2 (5 bases). Germline assignment: CDR1 MDHEN and CDR2 SYDVKM. The CDR3 consists of 14 residues. V was trimmed by 2 bases and J by 8 bases, leaving 13 bases between them. This CDR3 reads CASSLVTLGHEQFF. CDR3 DNA sequence: TGTGCCAGCAGTTTAGTGACACTAGGGCATGAGCAGTTCTTC. Supplemented by reference TRBV28 and TRBJ2-1, the full variable domain reads DVKVTQSSRYLVKRTGEKVFLECVQDMDHENMFWYRQDPGLGLRLIYFSYDVKMKEKGDIPEGYSVSREKKERFSLILESASTNQTSMYLCASSLVTLGHEQFFGPGTRLTVL.

This clone has only one observation. The chain has TRBV24-1 and TRBJ2-1, with D tentatively TRBD2 (6 bases). The V gene lost 3 bases and the J gene lost 12 bases, with 20 bases spanning the gap. This CDR3 has 15 residues. Germline loops: CDR1 KGHDR, CDR2 SFDVKD. The CDR3 here is CATSDNSLAKGSQFF. The CDR3 region has the DNA TGTGCCACCAGTGATAATTCCCTAGCGAAAGGATCGCAGTTCTTC.

V gene TRBV5-8 combines with J gene TRBJ2-3; D ambiguous. Trimming removed 0 bases at V and 2 bases at J, with 10 bases between. The CDR3 contains 15 residues. The germline CDR1 and CDR2 sequences are SGHTS and YDEGEE. The CDR3 nucleotides read TGTGCCAGCAGCTTGGCGGTGCAGGTCACAGATACGCAGTATTTT. Its protein is CASSLAVQVTDTQYF.

This clone showed up just once. The J gene is TRBJ2-1, the V gene TRBV10-3, with 7 bases matching TRBD2. The CDR3 is 12 residues long. Germline V CDR1 and CDR2: ENHRY, SYGVKD. With V trimmed by 4 bases and J by 10 bases, 4 bases remained unmatched. The CDR3 loop reads CAISGGGGEQFF. CDR3 DNA sequence: TGTGCCATCAGTGGCGGGGGAGGGGAGCAGTTCTTC.

This chain joins TRBV2 and TRBJ2-7; tentative D call: TRBD2 (5 bases). Trimming left V 7 bases short and J 6 bases short, with 22 bases between. CDR3 length: 15 residues. Looked up from germline, CDR1 is SNHLY and CDR2 is FYNNEI. Here the CDR3 DNA reads TGTGCCAGCACCCCCGGAGAGGGCTCCAGGTTCGAGCAGTACTTC. It is translated as CASTPGEGSRFEQYF.

The rearrangement links TRBV7-2 to TRBJ2-2; 8 bases fit TRBD2. Germline-derived CDR1 and CDR2 are SGHTA and FQGNSA. Unmatched junction bases numbered 8, after V lost 5 bases and J lost 3 bases. There are 16 residues in the CDR3. CDR3 in amino acids: CASSPQGLGYTGELFF. The CDR3 nucleotides read TGTGCCAGCAGCCCGCAGGGACTAGGGTACACCGGGGAGCTGTTTTTT.

The genes are TRBV18 and TRBJ2-2; TRBD1 is a possible D gene (5 bases). Germline V gene lookup returns CDR1 KGHSH and CDR2 LQKENI. V was cut by 1 base and J by 10 bases, with 19 bases left in between. This CDR3 contains 16 residues. The CDR3: CASSPLRVQGSAELFF. The CDR3 nucleotides read TGTGCCAGCTCACCACTTCGAGTCCAGGGCAGTGCGGAGCTGTTTTTT.

The chain couples TRBV5-5 to TRBJ2-5; the D gene is possibly TRBD1 (6 bases). Germline lookup yields CDR1 SGHKS and CDR2 YYEKEE (reference sequence). The ends were cut back, 5 bases at V and 2 bases at J, with 13 bases in the middle. The CDR3 spans 14 residues. CDR3 bases: TGTGCCAGCAGTTTTACAGGGCGGCAAGAGACCCAGTACTTC. Translating gives CASSFTGRQETQYF.

This clone showed up just a few times. The rearrangement uses TRBV6-4 and TRBJ2-1; 10 positions match TRBD1. The V segment lost 5 bases and the J segment 3 bases; nucleotides outside the gene matches: 7. The V gene's germline CDR1 is MRHNA and CDR2 SNTAGT. This CDR3 spans 16 amino acids. In nucleotides, the CDR3 is TGTGCCAGCAGTTCCCTGGGGACAGGGGACTACAATGAGCAGTTCTTC. Translated: CASSSLGTGDYNEQFF.